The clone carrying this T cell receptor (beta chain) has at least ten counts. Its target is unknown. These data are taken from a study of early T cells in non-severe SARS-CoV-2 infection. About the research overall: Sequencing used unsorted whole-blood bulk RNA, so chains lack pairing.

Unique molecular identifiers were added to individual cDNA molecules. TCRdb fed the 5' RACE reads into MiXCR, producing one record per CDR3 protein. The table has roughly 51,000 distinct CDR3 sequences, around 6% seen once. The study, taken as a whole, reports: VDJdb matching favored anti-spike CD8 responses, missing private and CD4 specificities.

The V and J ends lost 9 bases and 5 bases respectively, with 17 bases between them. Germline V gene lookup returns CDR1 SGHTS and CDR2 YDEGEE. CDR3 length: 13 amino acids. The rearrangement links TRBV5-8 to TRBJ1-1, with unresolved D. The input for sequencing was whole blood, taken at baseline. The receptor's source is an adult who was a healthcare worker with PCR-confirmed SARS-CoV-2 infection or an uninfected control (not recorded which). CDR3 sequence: CATGFPPRTEAFF. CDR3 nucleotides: TGTGCCACCGGTTTTCCCCCTCGGACTGAAGCTTTCTTT.